A selection of T cell receptor beta chains follows, all from one sample in a study of T cell responses to AZD1222 COVID-19 vaccine. Here immunoSEQ multiplex PCR was the method, and the copy in TCRdb shows in-frame clones only, minus some. The sample lists about 30,000 clones; about 89% were seen once. The sample here was peripheral blood, taken on day 0 of AZD1222 vaccination. All receptors derive from an adult in good health. Both conserved end residues are part of each CDR3. The order of the fields is D gene, clone size, V gene, J gene, CDR3 protein, CDR3 DNA. A D gene is named only where the DNA matches it firmly. Size is omitted from some rows. Given values are once, few, many or a class for expanded clones.

d_call: .
clone_size: .
v_call: TRBV30
j_call: TRBJ1-2
cdr3_aa: CAWTQYRVNYGYTF
cdr3_nt: TGTGCCTGGACCCAATACAGGGTCAACTATGGCTACACCTTC

d_call: TRBD1
clone_size: .
v_call: TRBV27
j_call: TRBJ1-6
cdr3_aa: CASSSGQGNSPLHF
cdr3_nt: TGTGCCAGCAGTTCCGGACAGGGGAATTCACCCCTCCACTTT

d_call: .
clone_size: .
v_call: TRBV7-8
j_call: TRBJ2-6
cdr3_aa: CASSLAGPGPGANVLTF
cdr3_nt: TGTGCCAGCAGCTTAGCGGGGCCAGGGCCAGGGGCCAACGTCCTGACTTTC

d_call: TRBD1
clone_size: .
v_call: TRBV24-1
j_call: TRBJ2-7
cdr3_aa: CATAADGTGLLLVSYEQYF
cdr3_nt: TGTGCCACCGCGGCAGACGGGACAGGGCTACTACTAGTCTCCTACGAGCAGTACTTC

d_call: .
clone_size: .
v_call: TRBV2
j_call: TRBJ1-1
cdr3_aa: CASRTTGDTEAFF
cdr3_nt: TGTGCCAGCAGGACTACGGGAGACACTGAAGCTTTCTTT

d_call: TRBD1
clone_size: .
v_call: TRBV6-1
j_call: TRBJ1-2
cdr3_aa: CASSEEGSRGVHGYTF
cdr3_nt: TGTGCCAGCAGTGAAGAAGGCAGCAGGGGGGTCCATGGCTACACCTTC

d_call: TRBD1
clone_size: .
v_call: TRBV11-2
j_call: TRBJ2-6
cdr3_aa: CASMDRGRLSGANVLTF
cdr3_nt: TGTGCCAGCATGGACAGGGGTCGACTCTCTGGGGCCAACGTCCTGACTTTC

d_call: TRBD1
clone_size: .
v_call: TRBV7-2
j_call: TRBJ1-2
cdr3_aa: CASSLDPGSSRGGGYTF
cdr3_nt: TGTGCCAGCAGCTTAGATCCCGGGTCGAGCAGAGGGGGCGGCTACACCTTC

d_call: TRBD1
clone_size: .
v_call: TRBV2
j_call: TRBJ1-5
cdr3_aa: CASSMEGTVQHF
cdr3_nt: TGTGCCAGCAGCATGGAGGGGACAGTCCAGCATTTT

d_call: TRBD1
clone_size: few
v_call: TRBV9
j_call: TRBJ2-3
cdr3_aa: CASSVGQGISTDTQYF
cdr3_nt: TGTGCCAGCAGCGTCGGACAGGGAATCAGCACAGATACGCAGTATTTT

d_call: .
clone_size: .
v_call: TRBV11-2
j_call: TRBJ2-3
cdr3_aa: CASSPGGSWDTQYF
cdr3_nt: TGTGCCAGCAGCCCTGGAGGCTCTTGGGATACGCAGTATTTT

d_call: .
clone_size: .
v_call: TRBV12-3/TRBV12-4
j_call: TRBJ1-1
cdr3_aa: CASNIRSGTEAFF
cdr3_nt: TGTGCCAGCAATATAAGGTCGGGCACTGAAGCTTTCTTT

d_call: .
clone_size: .
v_call: TRBV5-4
j_call: TRBJ1-6
cdr3_aa: CASSSNTGPPLHF
cdr3_nt: TGTGCCAGCAGCTCCAATACAGGGCCACCCCTCCACTTT

d_call: TRBD1
clone_size: .
v_call: TRBV30
j_call: TRBJ1-2
cdr3_aa: CAWTGTGRNYGYTF
cdr3_nt: TGTGCCTGGACCGGGACAGGACGTAACTATGGCTACACCTTC

d_call: .
clone_size: .
v_call: TRBV6-5
j_call: TRBJ1-5
cdr3_aa: CASSSAGKQPQHF
cdr3_nt: TGTGCCAGCAGTTCGGCAGGGAAACAGCCCCAGCATTTT

d_call: TRBD2
clone_size: .
v_call: TRBV5-1
j_call: TRBJ2-3
cdr3_aa: CASSSGLAGTSSTDTQYF
cdr3_nt: TGCGCCAGCAGCTCTGGACTAGCGGGGACTTCTAGCACAGATACGCAGTATTTT

d_call: .
clone_size: .
v_call: TRBV9
j_call: TRBJ1-1
cdr3_aa: CASSVDGGTEAFF
cdr3_nt: TGTGCCAGCAGCGTAGACGGGGGCACTGAAGCTTTCTTT